This passage covers 32 T cell receptor beta chains from one sample sequenced in a study of blood T cell repertoires in COVID-19. Measured with immunoSEQ multiplex PCR; TCRdb has only the in-frame clones, and not every one. The table records roughly 50,000 clones, around 86% of them present only once. Sequencing was done on a sample of peripheral blood. The receptors were sampled from a human donor in a cohort sampled during active COVID-19.

This clone was counted between two and nine times. The junction departs from the called germline gene at one end, perhaps through a read error. The chain couples TRBV11-1 to TRBJ1-2; 8 bases align to TRBD1. The germline V gene has CDR1 SGHAT and CDR2 FQDESV (reference sequence). The CDR3 is 14 residues long. DNA for the CDR3: TGTGCCAGCAGCCGGGGACAGGCTAACTCTGGCTACACCTTC. Residues: CASSRGQANSGYTF.

The chain combines TRBV19 with TRBJ2-7, with 8 bases matching TRBD1. V was pared by 5 bases and J by 3 bases, with 6 bases of the junction left unmatched. Germline V lookup: CDR1 LNHDA, CDR2 SQIVND (reference sequence). The CDR3 totals 14 residues. This CDR3 is CASSPQGAYYEQYF. CDR3 bases: TGTGCCAGTAGTCCCCAGGGGGCCTACTACGAGCAGTACTTC.

The chain uses TRBV18 and TRBJ1-6, with 8 bases matching TRBD1. The V segment lost 3 bases and the J segment 5 bases; nucleotides outside the gene matches: 3. CDR1 and CDR2 (germline): KGHSH, LQKENI. The CDR3 totals 15 residues. CDR3 region: CASSPNRGDNSPLHF. CDR3 nucleotide sequence: TGTGCCAGCTCACCCAACAGGGGGGATAATTCACCCCTCCACTTT.

This clone appeared once. V is TRBV21-1 and J is TRBJ2-7; TRBD2 is the table's D call, not checked against the DNA. TRBV21-1 corresponds to a pseudogene. The CDR3 runs to 16 residues. CDR3 residues: CASSRRACSSLLRGYF. The CDR3 DNA sequence: TGTGCCAGCAGCCGGAGAGCCTGCTCCTCACTCCTACGAGGGTACTTC.

CDR3 DNA: TGTGCCAGCGTCTCCGATATAGGGGGAGACGGGGAGACCCAGTACTTC. Its protein product is CASVSDIGGDGETQYF. The chain combines TRBV7-9 with TRBJ2-5; a possible D gene is TRBD1 (6 bases). Germline V gene lookup returns CDR1 SEHNR and CDR2 FQNEAQ (reference sequence). The CDR3 sequence is 16 residues long. Trimming pared 8 bases from V and 5 bases from J, leaving 24 bases between.

The chain combines TRBV29-1 with TRBJ2-1, with 11 bases matching TRBD1. The CDR3 totals 15 residues. Germline lookup yields CDR1 SQVTM and CDR2 ANQGSEA. The J segment lost 3 bases and the V segment lost 2 bases, leaving 3 bases of the junction unmatched. The DNA of the CDR3 is TGCAGCGTTGAATCCGGGACAGGGGGCTACAATGAGCAGTTCTTC. This encodes CSVESGTGGYNEQFF.

V and J are TRBV6-2 or TRBV6-3 and TRBJ2-7; the match to TRBD2 covers 7 bases. Unmatched junction bases numbered 9, after V lost 4 bases and J lost 3 bases. The CDR3 is 15 amino acids. CDR1 and CDR2 from the germline V gene are MNHEY and SVGEGT. CDR3 region: CASSSAGGSGYEQYF. CDR3 sequence (DNA): TGTGCCAGCAGTTCGGCCGGCGGGAGTGGCTACGAGCAGTACTTC.

The V call is TRBV24-1, the J call TRBJ2-1; 7 bases fit TRBD2. CDR3 length: 16 amino acids. The germline CDR1 and CDR2 sequences are KGHDR and SFDVKD. V shed 9 bases, J shed 1 base, and the junction held 11 bases outside the gene matches. The CDR3: CATSPSGIWSYNEQFF. The CDR3 region has the DNA TGTGCCACCTCCCCTAGCGGAATTTGGTCCTACAATGAGCAGTTCTTC.

V usage is TRBV5-1 and J usage is TRBJ1-1; D perhaps matches TRBD1 (6 bases). Germline values: CDR1 SGHRS, CDR2 YFSETQ. The CDR3 consists of 14 residues. V lost 3 bases, J lost 0 bases, and 9 bases lay in between. CDR3 sequence (DNA): TGCGCCAGCAGCTCGGACAGATTGAACACTGAAGCTTTCTTT. Translation: CASSSDRLNTEAFF.

This sequence joins TRBV28 and TRBJ1-6; D is perhaps TRBD1 (6 bases). In germline, CDR1 is MDHEN, CDR2 SYDVKM. Deletions cut 2 bases from V and 5 bases from J, with 13 bases between. The CDR3 consists of 16 residues. CDR3 loop: CASSLPGHRDNSPLHF. The CDR3 DNA is TGTGCCAGCAGTTTACCGGGACACAGAGATAATTCACCCCTCCACTTT.

The chain links TRBV12-3 or TRBV12-4 to TRBJ1-2, with D tentatively TRBD1 (6 bases). V lost 3 bases and J lost 4, with 9 bases in between. The CDR3 contains 13 residues. CDR3 nucleotide sequence: TGTGCCAGCAGTTTGGACAGCCTCTATGGCTACACCTTC. Its protein product is CASSLDSLYGYTF.

This chain connects TRBV9 to TRBJ2-1, with 7 bases aligning to TRBD2. Germline assignment: CDR1 SGDLS and CDR2 YYNGEE. The CDR3 consists of 14 residues. Germline trimming cut 6 bases from V and 3 bases from J; bases unmatched to any gene: 6. CDR3: CASTSSGNYNEQFF. CDR3 nucleotide sequence: TGTGCCAGCACCTCAAGCGGGAACTACAATGAGCAGTTCTTC.

The chain combines TRBV10-2 with TRBJ2-7, with D perhaps TRBD2 (7 bases). CDR1 WSHSY and CDR2 SAAADI come from the germline V gene. With 6 bases removed from V and 4 bases from J, the gap between germline ends came to 19 bases. The CDR3 loop spans 15 amino acids. CDR3 residues: CASRPGGRWAYEQYF. For the CDR3, the DNA is TGCGCCAGCAGACCGGGGGGCAGGTGGGCGTACGAGCAGTACTTC.

The table lists this clone with a count of one. The chain has TRBV7-9 and TRBJ2-3, with 8 bases fitting TRBD1. The CDR3 runs to 15 residues. The V segment lost 5 bases and the J segment 2 bases; nucleotides outside the gene matches: 6. CDR1 and CDR2 (germline): SEHNR, FQNEAQ (reference sequence). CDR3 loop: CASSLRTGYTDTQYF. The CDR3, as DNA: TGTGCCAGCAGCCTCCGGACAGGGTACACAGATACGCAGTATTTT. The entire variable domain, with the rest obtained from reference TRBV7-9 and TRBJ2-3, is as follows: DTGVSQNPRHKITKRGQNVTFRCDPISEHNRLYWYRQTLGQGPEFLTYFQNEAQLEKSRLLSDRFSAERPKGSFSTLEIQRTEQGDSAMYLCASSLRTGYTDTQYFGPGTRLTVL.

The chain couples TRBV9 to TRBJ1-1; a possible D gene is TRBD1 (5 bases). The germline gives CDR1 SGDLS, CDR2 YYNGEE. Trimming cost V 1 base and J 0 bases, with 10 bases left between them. This CDR3 comprises 15 residues. CDR3 amino acids: CASSVRPGMNTEAFF. DNA of the CDR3: TGTGCCAGCAGCGTAAGGCCAGGGATGAACACTGAAGCTTTCTTT.

In this sample, this clone turned up once. CDR3 in amino acids: CASSQSPGQQETQYF. Written as DNA, the CDR3 is TGTGCCAGCAGCCAAAGTCCGGGACAGCAAGAGACCCAGTACTTC. V usage is TRBV16 and J usage is TRBJ2-5; 7 bases fit TRBD1. The V gene end was trimmed by 2 bases and the J gene end by 2 bases; junction bases not matched to a gene: 5. Germline lookup yields CDR1 KGHSY and CDR2 FQNENV. This CDR3 is 15 amino acids long.

V gene TRBV3-1 (or the pseudogene TRBV3-2) combines with J gene TRBJ2-7; D might be TRBD2 (5 bases). Between the trimmed V and J ends, which lost 8 bases and 3 bases, there was a span of 11 bases. The CDR3 contains 12 residues. CDR1 is LGHDT and CDR2 is YNNKEL in the germline V gene (reference sequence). CDR3 in amino acids: CASGRLGYEQYF. CDR3 DNA sequence: TGTGCCAGCGGGAGACTGGGCTACGAGCAGTACTTC.

The chain carries TRBV21-1 and TRBJ2-5; the table's D call, TRBD2, was not checked against the DNA. TRBV21-1 represents a pseudogene. The CDR3 contains 19 residues. The CDR3 region is CASSNLGVSGRAFGKTQYF. In DNA, the CDR3 is TGTGCCAGCAGCAATCTTGGGGTAAGCGGGAGGGCCTTCGGGAAGACCCAGTACTTC.

CDR3 loop: CASTNFQDTQYF. DNA for the CDR3: TGTGCCAGCACCAACTTTCAGGATACGCAGTATTTT. The rearrangement uses TRBV21-1 and TRBJ2-3; whether TRBD1, the table's D call, matches the DNA was not checked. TRBV21-1 is flagged as a pseudogene. The CDR3 spans 12 residues.

V usage is TRBV6-2 or TRBV6-3 and J usage is TRBJ1-2; TRBD1 matches 10 bases. With V trimmed by 6 bases and J by 4 bases, 8 bases remained unmatched. This CDR3 has 15 residues. Germline CDR1 and CDR2: MNHEY and SVGEGT. DNA for the CDR3: TGTGCCAGCAGCGAAGGACAGGGGGACACCTATGGCTACACCTTC. Translated, it gives CASSEGQGDTYGYTF.

The chain uses TRBV7-8 and TRBJ2-7, with TRBD2 identical over 11 bases. The V gene's germline CDR1 is SGHVS and CDR2 FQNEAQ. The CDR3 has 14 amino acids. J lost 7 bases, V lost 5 bases, and 7 bases had no gene match. CDR3 region: CASSLTSGSREQYF. The CDR3 nucleotides read TGTGCCAGCAGCCTTACTAGCGGGAGTAGGGAGCAGTACTTC.

The rearrangement links TRBV23-1 to TRBJ2-7, with D uncertain. TRBV23-1 falls under the ORF class, with uncertain function. V was shortened by 0 bases and J by 2 bases, with 11 bases between the two germline ends. The CDR3 contains 15 residues. DNA of the CDR3: TGCGCCAGCAGTCAATCGCAAAGAGACACCTACGAGCAGTACTTC. Its protein is CASSQSQRDTYEQYF.

The chain joins TRBV30 to TRBJ2-7; D possibly corresponds to TRBD1 (6 bases). V was pared by 5 bases and J by 6 bases, with 17 bases between. This CDR3 has 13 amino acids. Germline CDR1 GTSNPN, CDR2 SVGIG (reference sequence). The CDR3 DNA reads TGTGCCTGGCCACGCACAGGGCCGGTCGAGCAGTACTTC. Amino acids: CAWPRTGPVEQYF.

The rearrangement links TRBV19 to TRBJ2-3; 7 bases are shared with TRBD1. Trimming removed 3 bases from V and 3 bases from J; junction bases left unmatched: 6. The CDR3 is 15 amino acids. Germline V gene sequence: CDR1 LNHDA, CDR2 SQIVND (reference sequence). CDR3 in amino acids: CASSMQGVVTDTQYF. CDR3 DNA sequence: TGTGCCAGTAGTATGCAGGGGGTAGTGACAGATACGCAGTATTTT. Drawing the rest from reference TRBV19 and TRBJ2-3, the complete variable domain is DGGITQSPKYLFRKEGQNVTLSCEQNLNHDAMYWYRQDPGQGLRLIYYSQIVNDFQKGDIAEGYSVSREKKESFPLTVTSAQKNPTAFYLCASSMQGVVTDTQYFGPGTRLTVL.

The chain recombines TRBV14 with TRBJ1-6; 9 bases map to TRBD1. The CDR3 length is 15 residues. Looked up from germline, CDR1 is SGHDN and CDR2 is FVKESK. Trimming removed 1 base from V and 9 bases from J; junction bases left unmatched: 4. The CDR3 nucleotides read TGTGCCAGCAGCCAAGGGACAGGGGCATTTTCACCCCTCCACTTT. Translation gives CASSQGTGAFSPLHF.

This chain uses TRBV28 with TRBJ2-7; D uncertain. Germline V CDR1 and CDR2: MDHEN, SYDVKM. CDR3 length: 15 residues. The germline V and J ends were trimmed by 6 bases and 7 bases, with 22 bases remaining between them. This chain's CDR3 is CASRPYSFLPREQYF. The CDR3 coding sequence is TGTGCCAGCAGGCCCTACTCATTTCTCCCGCGAGAGCAGTACTTC. Combining the CDR3 with reference TRBV28 and TRBJ2-7 gives the whole variable domain DVKVTQSSRYLVKRTGEKVFLECVQDMDHENMFWYRQDPGLGLRLIYFSYDVKMKEKGDIPEGYSVSREKKERFSLILESASTNQTSMYLCASRPYSFLPREQYFGPGTRLTVT.

The gene calls are TRBV7-9 and TRBJ2-3; 11 bases are shared with TRBD2. The junction had 12 bases not matched to a gene; V was cut back by 5 bases and J by 5 bases. Germline V gene sequence: CDR1 SEHNR, CDR2 FQNEAQ (reference sequence). The CDR3 contains 17 residues. The CDR3 region has the DNA TGTGCCAGCAGCCGAGGCCGCACTAGCGGGAGTGAAGATACGCAGTATTTT. Its translation is CASSRGRTSGSEDTQYF.

The chain couples TRBV7-3 to TRBJ2-2; 7 bases match TRBD1. Looked up from germline, CDR1 is SGHTA and CDR2 is FQGTGA. Losses at the gene ends were 5 bases for V and 6 bases for J; bases not matched to a gene: 6. The CDR3 has 14 amino acids. This CDR3 is CASSLDRDPGELFF. The DNA of the CDR3 is TGTGCCAGCAGCCTTGACAGGGATCCCGGGGAGCTGTTTTTT.

This chain joins TRBV2 and TRBJ1-3; D is ambiguous. Germline V gene data show CDR1 as SNHLY and CDR2 as FYNNEI. Trimming removed 3 bases from V and 2 bases from J, with 11 bases in between. This CDR3 spans 15 amino acids. CDR3 in DNA: TGTGCCAGCAGTGAGGGTAGAGGGCCTGGAAACACCATATATTTT. Translated: CASSEGRGPGNTIYF.

Comment on this clone: Distinct nucleotide sequences in the sample also encode this CDR3. The V gene is TRBV5-1, the J gene TRBJ2-5; 8 nucleotides match TRBD1. This CDR3 has 13 amino acids. CDR1 is SGHRS, CDR2 YFSETQ, per germline. V gave up 4 bases and J gave up 5 bases; unmatched junction bases: 4. The CDR3 region is CASSGQGAETQYF. In DNA, the CDR3 is TGCGCCAGCAGCGGACAGGGCGCTGAGACCCAGTACTTC.

This clone appeared once. The chain is built from TRBV4-2 and TRBJ1-4, with D possibly matching TRBD1 (6 bases). Germline CDR1 and CDR2: LGHNA and YNFKEQ. Trimming took 4 bases from V and 2 from J, leaving 8 bases between them. This CDR3 has 14 residues. CDR3 in amino acids: CASSLGQTNEKLFF. The CDR3 DNA is TGTGCCAGCAGCCTCGGACAGACTAATGAAAAACTGTTTTTT.

The chain joins TRBV30 to TRBJ2-7, with 7 bases that match TRBD2. This CDR3 has 15 residues. Losses at the gene ends were 0 bases for V and 4 bases for J; bases not matched to a gene: 9. Germline V gives CDR1 GTSNPN, CDR2 SVGIG (reference sequence). In nucleotides, the CDR3 is TGTGCCTGGAGTGTAGGTAGCGGGTCTAGGTACGAGCAGTACTTC. This translates into CAWSVGSGSRYEQYF.